This T cell receptor beta chain is drawn from a study of blood T cell repertoires in COVID-19. Study-wide context: The study drew acute and convalescent COVID-19 samples from the United States, Italy and Spain. Sources were T cells, B-cell-depleted T cells, or PBMCs; the material itself was cDNA or gDNA.

As originally analysed: Counts of nucleated cells, estimated from reference gene primer amplification, were obtained. The method was immunoSEQ multiplex PCR; TCRdb's version includes in-frame clones alone and lacks a portion of them. V and J calls and clone size follow that table, whereas D and trimming were derived from the DNA. The table lists about 210,000 clones, just over 90% of them singletons. V lost 0 bases to trimming and J lost 9 bases; unmatched junction nucleotides: 5. This CDR3 spans 14 amino acids. Germline CDR1 and CDR2: MNHEY and SVGAGI. This receptor was taken from a man between 25 and 39 years old with acute or convalescent COVID-19. Sequenced: peripheral blood. The chain uses TRBV6-5 and TRBJ1-3, with 7 bases matching TRBD1. Written as DNA, the CDR3 is TGTGCCAGCAGTTACTCGACAGGGTTCGGCACCATATATTTT. Encoded protein: CASSYSTGFGTIYF.